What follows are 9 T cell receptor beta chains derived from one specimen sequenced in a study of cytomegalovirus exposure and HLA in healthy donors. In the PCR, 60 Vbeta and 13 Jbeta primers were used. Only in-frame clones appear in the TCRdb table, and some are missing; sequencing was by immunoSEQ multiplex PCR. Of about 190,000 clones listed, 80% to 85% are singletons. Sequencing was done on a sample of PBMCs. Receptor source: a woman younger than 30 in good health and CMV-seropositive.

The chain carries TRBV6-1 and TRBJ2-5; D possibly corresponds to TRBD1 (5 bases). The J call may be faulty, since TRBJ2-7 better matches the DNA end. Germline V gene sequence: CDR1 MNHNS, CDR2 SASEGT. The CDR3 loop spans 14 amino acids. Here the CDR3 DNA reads TGTGCCAGCGTCTTGGGGCTTGGCTCCTACGAGCAGTACTTC. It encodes CASVLGLGSYEQYF.

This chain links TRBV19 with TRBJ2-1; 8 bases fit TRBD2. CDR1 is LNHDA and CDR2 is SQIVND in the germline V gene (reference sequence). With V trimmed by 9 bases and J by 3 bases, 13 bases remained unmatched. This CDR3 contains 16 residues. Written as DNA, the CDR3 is TGTGCCAGCTCCGTGACAGCGGGGGATATCTACAATGAGCAGTTCTTC. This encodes CASSVTAGDIYNEQFF.

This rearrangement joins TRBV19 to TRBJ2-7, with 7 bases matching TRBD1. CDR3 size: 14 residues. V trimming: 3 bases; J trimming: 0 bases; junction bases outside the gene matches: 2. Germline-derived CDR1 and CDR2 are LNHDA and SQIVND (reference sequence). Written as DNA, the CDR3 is TGTGCCAGTAGTATCGGGACAGCCTCCTACGAGCAGTACTTC. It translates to CASSIGTASYEQYF.

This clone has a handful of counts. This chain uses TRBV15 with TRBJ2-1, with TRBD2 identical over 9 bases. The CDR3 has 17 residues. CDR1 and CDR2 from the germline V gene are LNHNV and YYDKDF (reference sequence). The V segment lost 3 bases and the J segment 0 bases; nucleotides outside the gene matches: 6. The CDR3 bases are TGTGCCACCAGCAGTAGCGGGGGCCTTAGCTCCTACAATGAGCAGTTCTTC. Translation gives CATSSSGGLSSYNEQFF.

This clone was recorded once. In DNA, the CDR3 is TGTGCCAGCAGCCAACGAACGGGACTAGCGGGGGAGACCCAGTACTTC. This sequence encodes CASSQRTGLAGETQYF. V usage is TRBV4-2 and J usage is TRBJ2-5; TRBD2 aligns across 13 bases. Germline V CDR1 and CDR2: LGHNA, YNFKEQ. The CDR3 totals 16 residues. Unmatched junction bases numbered 5, after V lost 2 bases and J lost 5 bases.

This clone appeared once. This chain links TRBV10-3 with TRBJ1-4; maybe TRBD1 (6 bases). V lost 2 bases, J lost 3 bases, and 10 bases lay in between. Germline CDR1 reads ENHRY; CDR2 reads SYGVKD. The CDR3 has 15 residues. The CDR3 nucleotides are TGTGCCATCAGTGAGACAGGGCATTCTAATGAAAAACTGTTTTTT. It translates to CAISETGHSNEKLFF.

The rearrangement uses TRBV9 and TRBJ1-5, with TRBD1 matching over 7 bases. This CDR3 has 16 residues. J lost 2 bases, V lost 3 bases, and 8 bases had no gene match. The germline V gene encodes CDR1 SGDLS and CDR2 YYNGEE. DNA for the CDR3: TGTGCCAGCAGCGAGGGGGACAGCTACGGCAATCAGCCCCAGCATTTT. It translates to CASSEGDSYGNQPQHF. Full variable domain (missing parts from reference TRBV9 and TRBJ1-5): DSGVTQTPKHLITATGQRVTLRCSPRSGDLSVYWYQQSLDQGLQFLIQYYNGEERAKGNILERFSAQQFPDLHSELNLSSLELGDSALYFCASSEGDSYGNQPQHFGDGTRLSIL.

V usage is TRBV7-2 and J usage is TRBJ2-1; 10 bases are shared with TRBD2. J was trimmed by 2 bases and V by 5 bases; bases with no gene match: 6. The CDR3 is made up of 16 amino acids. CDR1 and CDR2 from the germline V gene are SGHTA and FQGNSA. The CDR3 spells CASSAAGGPPYNEQFF. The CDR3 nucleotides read TGTGCCAGCAGCGCAGCGGGGGGGCCACCCTACAATGAGCAGTTCTTC.

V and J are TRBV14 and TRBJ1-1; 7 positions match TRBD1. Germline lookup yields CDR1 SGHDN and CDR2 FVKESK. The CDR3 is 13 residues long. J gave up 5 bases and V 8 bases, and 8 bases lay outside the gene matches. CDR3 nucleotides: TGTGCCAGCGGAGGACAGGCAATGACTGAAGCTTTCTTT. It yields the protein CASGGQAMTEAFF.